This T cell receptor (beta chain) is from a study of T cells after yellow fever vaccination. From the 5' RACE reads, TCRdb called clonotypes with MiXCR, one entry per CDR3 protein. In the table there are over 250,000 distinct CDR3 sequences, approximately 4% of which are singletons. Germline V gene lookup returns CDR1 SGHTA and CDR2 FQGNSA. The CDR3 has 16 amino acids. V was pared by 5 bases and J by 4 bases, with 8 bases of the junction left unmatched. The sequencing here drew on PBMCs, taken 5 days after the yellow fever booster vaccination. The V call is TRBV7-2, the J call TRBJ2-2; 9 bases align to TRBD1. The sequence came from a man between 18 and 35 years old who received the YFV17D yellow fever vaccine. CDR3 in DNA: TGTGCCAGCAGCCCCCGGACAGGGGCGACCACCGGGGAGCTGTTTTTT. Amino acid sequence: CASSPRTGATTGELFF.